This T cell receptor beta chain was documented in a study of blood T cell repertoires in COVID-19. V was shortened by 1 base and J by 1 base, with 5 bases between the two germline ends. The V gene's germline CDR1 is SGHRS and CDR2 YFSETQ. CDR3 length: 13 residues. Assay used: immunoSEQ multiplex PCR; TCRdb lists only in-frame clones, some missing. The sample consists of 40,000 or so clones, 65% to 90% of them appearing once. Sequenced input: peripheral blood. The V call is TRBV5-1, the J call TRBJ1-1; D is uncertain. This sequence was found in a human donor in a cohort sampled during active COVID-19. The CDR3 nucleotides read TGCGCCAGCAGCTTGAACACGAACACTGAAGCTTTCTTT. Translating gives CASSLNTNTEAFF. Full variable domain (missing parts from reference TRBV5-1 and TRBJ1-1): KAGVTQTPRYLIKTRGQQVTLSCSPISGHRSVSWYQQTPGQGLQFLFEYFSETQRNKGNFPGRFSGRQFSNSRSEMNVSTLELGDSALYLCASSLNTNTEAFFGQGTRLTVV.